Listed below are T cell receptor beta chains from one sample, sequenced in a study of cytomegalovirus exposure and HLA in healthy donors. The table came from immunoSEQ multiplex PCR; TCRdb's copy has only in-frame clones and leaves some out. The sample has approximately 160,000 clones, about 80% seen once. The sample comprised PBMCs. These receptors were collected from a man between 18 and 29 years old in good health and CMV-seropositive. Both conserved end residues are trimmed from each CDR3. A D gene is named only where the DNA matches it firmly.

v_gene: TRBV5-4; d_gene: TRBD1; j_gene: TRBJ1-2; CDR3aa: ASRDRGRLGYT
v_gene: TRBV5-1; d_gene: -; j_gene: -; CDR3aa: ASSQGAGSPYEQY
v_gene: TRBV7-2; d_gene: TRBD2; j_gene: TRBJ2-7; CDR3aa: ASSLGLAGGQREQY
v_gene: TRBV28; d_gene: TRBD1; j_gene: TRBJ1-2; CDR3aa: ASSPGQGAYGYT
v_gene: TRBV28; d_gene: -; j_gene: TRBJ1-2; CDR3aa: ASSDPRGYT
v_gene: TRBV7-9; d_gene: TRBD2; j_gene: TRBJ2-7; CDR3aa: ASSPGLSHEQY
v_gene: TRBV11-2; d_gene: -; j_gene: TRBJ2-3; CDR3aa: ASSRGLHHPDTQY
v_gene: TRBV7-2; d_gene: -; j_gene: TRBJ1-2; CDR3aa: ASRRGGYGYT
v_gene: TRBV7-9; d_gene: -; j_gene: TRBJ1-1; CDR3aa: ASSLVGGRKNTEAF
v_gene: TRBV9; d_gene: -; j_gene: TRBJ2-7; CDR3aa: ASSATTGMEQY
v_gene: TRBV19; d_gene: TRBD2; j_gene: TRBJ2-7; CDR3aa: ASSIGTRLFNEQY
v_gene: TRBV27; d_gene: TRBD2; j_gene: TRBJ2-2; CDR3aa: ASSSGRVTGELF
v_gene: TRBV2; d_gene: TRBD2; j_gene: TRBJ2-1; CDR3aa: ASSPRLAGGLF
v_gene: TRBV5-1; d_gene: -; j_gene: TRBJ2-5; CDR3aa: ASSLVGGGETQY
v_gene: TRBV18; d_gene: -; j_gene: TRBJ1-4; CDR3aa: ASSPEATNEKLF
v_gene: TRBV9; d_gene: TRBD1; j_gene: TRBJ2-1; CDR3aa: ASSDGTDNEQF
v_gene: TRBV18; d_gene: -; j_gene: TRBJ2-4; CDR3aa: ASSPGDIAKNIQY
v_gene: TRBV19; d_gene: -; j_gene: TRBJ2-1; CDR3aa: ASSIDPNYNEQF
v_gene: TRBV27; d_gene: TRBD1; j_gene: TRBJ1-2; CDR3aa: ASSPIGGQGFEYGYT